This TCR beta chain was obtained from a study of blood T cell repertoires in COVID-19 (dated by TCRdb to the early 2020s). Concerning the study at large: Collaborator samples came from the United States, Italy and Spain and covered acute and convalescent phases of COVID-19. The prospective study material was composed of cDNA or gDNA derived from T cells, B-cell-depleted T cells, or PBMCs. Subjects who had been exposed to COVID-19, were actively infected with it, or had recovered from it provided the deeply sampled blood TCRbeta repertoires that made up the dataset. The repertoires were released in a freely available public database meant as a resource for research on the immune response to SARS-CoV-2. The samples were drawn from two sources: the first 160 participants of the ongoing ImmuneRACE study, and 950 to 1,500 subjects contributed by 6 global collaborators. A de-identified subject ID, COVID-19 status, age in years and sex were almost always included in the sample metadata. Where HLA class I and class II types were available, the types were taken from metadata supplied by the sample provider, not from assay-based typing.

The immunoSEQ Assay, a bias-controlled multiplex PCR, was used to amplify TCRbeta CDR3 regions from genomic DNA. For the original study's pipeline: Nucleated cell counts per sample were estimated from amplification of reference gene primers within the assay. To quantify the absolute abundance of each unique TCRbeta CDR3 rearrangement, sequence reads were collapsed and filtered. For each sample, productive Simpson clonality was calculated by taking the square root of Simpson's diversity index across productive rearrangements. TCRdb's version of the immuneACCESS table is confined to in-frame rearrangements and falls short of the full clone set. An unresolved V gene accounts for under half of the shortfall where checked; the remainder is of unknown origin. V and J calls and clone size are those listed in that table; D and trimming were worked out from the DNA. Recorded for this sample are more than 80,000 clones; about 70% of them occurred a single time. Jointly, the top ten make up roughly 25% of the sample.

Results and caveats for the whole study, not just this receptor: The amount of clinical and demographic metadata varied by source and participant and was provided uncurated.

Collaborating institutions collected whole blood in K2EDTA tubes following their own protocols. Collaborator samples were shipped for TCRbeta analysis as frozen whole blood, isolated PBMCs, or DNA extracted from either sample type. CDR1 SEHNR and CDR2 FQNEAQ are derived from the germline V gene (reference sequence). There are 16 amino acids in the CDR3, from cysteine to phenylalanine inclusive. The retained sequence is limited to the CDR3, 48 bases, with the frame set at the first base. Relative to germline, V is missing 3 bases and J is missing 8 bases, with 10 bases of the junction outside any gene match. Comment on this clone: Its antigen is currently not known. No much larger clone exists at a distance of one base, and base qualities are not known.

The V and J genes are TRBV7-9 and TRBJ1-4; 9 of the junction bases match TRBD1. This TCR came from a woman aged 60 to 75 in a cohort sampled during active or convalescent COVID-19. The sequenced material came from peripheral blood. Here is the DNA: TGTGCCAGCAGCTTGACGCGGGGACAGGGAAACGAAAAACTGTTTTTT. Its translation is CASSLTRGQGNEKLFF.